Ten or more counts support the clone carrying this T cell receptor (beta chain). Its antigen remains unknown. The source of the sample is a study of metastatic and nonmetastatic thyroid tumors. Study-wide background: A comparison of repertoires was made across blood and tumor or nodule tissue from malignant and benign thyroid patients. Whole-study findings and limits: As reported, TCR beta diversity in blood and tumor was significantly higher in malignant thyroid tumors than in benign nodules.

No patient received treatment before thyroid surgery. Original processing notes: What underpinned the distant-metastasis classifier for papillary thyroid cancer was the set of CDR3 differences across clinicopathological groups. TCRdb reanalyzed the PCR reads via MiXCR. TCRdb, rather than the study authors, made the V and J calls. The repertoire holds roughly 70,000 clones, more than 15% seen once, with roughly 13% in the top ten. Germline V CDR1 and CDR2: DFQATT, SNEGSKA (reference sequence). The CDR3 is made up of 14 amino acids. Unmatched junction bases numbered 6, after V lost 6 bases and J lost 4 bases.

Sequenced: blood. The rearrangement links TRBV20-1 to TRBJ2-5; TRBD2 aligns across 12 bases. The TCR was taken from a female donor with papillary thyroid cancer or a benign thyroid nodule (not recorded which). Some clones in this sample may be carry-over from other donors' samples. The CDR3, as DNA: TGCAGTGCAGGCCCTAGCGGGAGGGTAGAGACCCAGTACTTC. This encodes CSAGPSGRVETQYF.